Below, 16 T cell receptor beta chains from the same sample are listed, as sequenced in a study of blood T cell repertoires in COVID-19. Data came from immunoSEQ multiplex PCR; TCRdb stores just in-frame clones and leaves some out. The sample contains roughly 62,000 clones, about 87% of which appear only once. Specimen: peripheral blood. Source of these receptors: a human donor with active COVID-19. The donor label of this sample is uncertain.

Only a few counts were recorded for this clone. A much larger clone lies one base from this, so it may be a read error. The chain links TRBV7-3 to TRBJ2-2; D perhaps matches TRBD2 (6 bases). CDR1 and CDR2 (germline): SGHTA, FQGTGA. V was cut by 6 bases and J by 4 bases, with 9 bases left in between. The CDR3 covers 13 residues. The CDR3 spells CASSSGGTGELFF. CDR3 bases: TGTGCCAGCAGTTCCGGGGGCACCGGGGAGCTGTTTTTT.

The chain combines TRBV30 with TRBJ2-5; the D is unclear. V lost 2 bases and J lost 4, with 11 bases in between. The germline V gene has CDR1 GTSNPN and CDR2 SVGIG (reference sequence). CDR3 length: 13 residues. The CDR3 region has the DNA TGTGCCTGGAGTCCTCTCCCCGGAGAGACCCAGTACTTC. This codes for CAWSPLPGETQYF.

This sequence joins TRBV7-6 and TRBJ1-1; 8 positions match TRBD1. The germline gives CDR1 SGHVS, CDR2 FNYEAQ. The CDR3 is made up of 16 amino acids. V was clipped by 5 bases and J by 3 bases; unmatched bases: 11. The CDR3 protein is CASSPRTGPWDTEAFF. DNA for the CDR3: TGTGCCAGCAGCCCAAGGACAGGGCCGTGGGACACTGAAGCTTTCTTT.

The V gene is TRBV27, the J gene TRBJ2-1; 13 bases fit TRBD2. Unmatched junction bases numbered 4, after V lost 5 bases and J lost 6 bases. In germline, CDR1 is MNHEY, CDR2 SMNVEV (reference sequence). There are 15 residues in the CDR3. CDR3 DNA sequence: TGTGCCAGCAGTATACTAGCGGGAGGGCTCAATGAGCAGTTCTTC. Translation: CASSILAGGLNEQFF.

The chain carries TRBV18 and TRBJ1-4, with D tentatively TRBD1 (5 bases). The length of the CDR3 is 16 residues. Germline lookup yields CDR1 KGHSH and CDR2 LQKENI. Trimming left V 1 base short and J 0 bases short, with 9 bases between. CDR3 in amino acids: CASSPQPQATNEKLFF. The CDR3 DNA follows: TGTGCCAGCTCACCACAACCACAGGCAACTAATGAAAAACTGTTTTTT.

The rearrangement uses TRBV7-3 and TRBJ2-1; perhaps TRBD1 as D (5 bases). The germline CDR1 and CDR2 sequences are SGHTA and FQGTGA. V lost 2 bases and J lost 0, with 5 bases in between. There are 14 residues in the CDR3. CDR3 DNA: TGTGCCAGCAGCTTAGGACACTCCTACAATGAGCAGTTCTTC. Protein product: CASSLGHSYNEQFF.

The sample holds one count of this clone. The chain has TRBV14 and TRBJ1-4; 8 bases are a match to TRBD1. J lost 0 bases, V lost 4 bases, and 1 base had no gene match. CDR3 length equals 15 residues. Germline V gene sequence: CDR1 SGHDN, CDR2 FVKESK. Here the CDR3 reads CASSLQGATNEKLFF. In DNA form, the CDR3 reads TGTGCCAGCAGCCTACAGGGGGCAACTAATGAAAAACTGTTTTTT.

The J gene is TRBJ2-3, the V gene TRBV7-3; tentative D call: TRBD2 (5 bases). The CDR3 has 15 amino acids. CDR1 SGHTA and CDR2 FQGTGA come from the germline V gene. V lost 2 bases to trimming and J lost 1 base, with 10 bases between them. As DNA, the CDR3 is TGTGCCAGCAGCTTACGGGGAGACGGCACAGATACGCAGTATTTT. The encoded protein is CASSLRGDGTDTQYF.

The chain couples TRBV3-1 (or the pseudogene TRBV3-2) to TRBJ2-5, with D hard to call. The germline V and J ends were trimmed by 0 bases and 4 bases, with 12 bases remaining between them. The germline V gene has CDR1 LGHDT and CDR2 YNNKEL (reference sequence). This CDR3 is built from 15 residues. CDR3 nucleotides: TGTGCCAGCAGCCAAGATTGGCTAGAGCCAGAGACCCAGTACTTC. It encodes CASSQDWLEPETQYF.

The V gene is TRBV25-1, the J gene TRBJ2-3; D remains ambiguous. V was shortened by 4 bases and J by 3 bases, with 8 bases between the two germline ends. The CDR3 spans 13 residues. The V gene's germline CDR1 is MGHDK and CDR2 SYGVNS. In DNA form, the CDR3 reads TGTGCCAGCAGTGCCAGGATTACAGATACGCAGTATTTT. Translating it yields CASSARITDTQYF.

The V call is TRBV4-3, the J call TRBJ2-7; D might be TRBD2 (6 bases). The CDR3 runs to 15 residues. Germline V gives CDR1 LGHNA, CDR2 YSLEER. The germline V and J ends were trimmed by 0 bases and 3 bases, with 12 bases remaining between them. The CDR3 coding sequence is TGCGCCAGCAGCCAAGATGAGGAGGGGATCTACGAGCAGTACTTC. Encoded protein: CASSQDEEGIYEQYF.

This rearrangement joins TRBV4-1 to TRBJ2-3, with D maybe TRBD1 (6 bases). Between the trimmed V and J ends, which lost 2 bases and 1 base, there was a span of 7 bases. In germline, CDR1 is MGHRA, CDR2 YSYEKL. The length of the CDR3 is 14 residues. The CDR3 region has the DNA TGCGCCAGCAGCCAAAAGGGGGGCACAGATACGCAGTATTTT. This gives the protein CASSQKGGTDTQYF.

The V and J genes are TRBV6-2 or TRBV6-3 and TRBJ1-5, with 7 bases matching TRBD1. The CDR3 extends over 16 amino acids. The germline V gene has CDR1 MNHEY and CDR2 SVGEGT. The V gene end was trimmed by 6 bases and the J gene end by 0 bases; junction bases not matched to a gene: 8. CDR3 in amino acids: CASSDRERGSNQPQHF. The CDR3 nucleotides are TGTGCCAGCAGCGACAGGGAACGGGGTAGCAATCAGCCCCAGCATTTT.

This clone was seen a few times. The rearrangement joins TRBV19 to TRBJ2-1; TRBD2 aligns across 11 bases. J lost 8 bases, V lost 5 bases, and 8 bases had no gene match. CDR1 and CDR2 (germline): LNHDA, SQIVND (reference sequence). The CDR3 is 15 residues long. In DNA form, the CDR3 reads TGTGCCAGTAGTCCACTAGCGGGAGCAAGAGATGAGCAGTTCTTC. The encoded protein is CASSPLAGARDEQFF.

V is TRBV7-9 and J is TRBJ2-1, with a possible D match to TRBD2 (6 bases). Trimming left V 2 bases short and J 3 bases short, with 14 bases between. The CDR3 extends over 16 amino acids. CDR1 is SEHNR, CDR2 FQNEAQ, per germline (reference sequence). CDR3 protein: CASSLLGGSGYNEQFF. The CDR3 nucleotides are TGTGCCAGCAGCTTACTTGGGGGGAGTGGCTACAATGAGCAGTTCTTC.

The rearrangement uses TRBV7-2 and TRBJ2-7, with unresolved D. V was clipped by 1 base and J by 4 bases, with 11 bases between them. This CDR3 has 14 amino acids. Germline CDR1 reads SGHTA; CDR2 reads FQGNSA. The CDR3 nucleotides read TGTGCCAGCAGCTTAGTGGGCCCCCGATACGAGCAGTACTTC. Its translation: CASSLVGPRYEQYF.